Here is one TCR beta chain with its context. The data derive from a study of OX40 agonist ivuxolimab in advanced cancers. CDR3 length: 14 residues. Germline V gene data show CDR1 as SGHTS and CDR2 as YDEGEE. V was pared by 5 bases and J by 2 bases, with 3 bases of the junction left unmatched. Clones were read by immunoSEQ multiplex PCR, and TCRdb kept only the in-frame ones, dropping some. This table has more than 65,000 clones, roughly 84% appearing once. The sequences come from CD4+ or CD8+ T cells sorted from blood, collected in a trial of the OX40 agonist ivuxolimab. The gene calls are TRBV5-8 and TRBJ1-1; 10 bases are a match to TRBD1. The receptor comes from an adult with an advanced solid tumor such as melanoma, head and neck, liver or kidney cancer. This chain's CDR3 is CASRTGGPNTEAFF. The CDR3 nucleotides read TGTGCCAGCAGGACAGGGGGCCCCAACACTGAAGCTTTCTTT.